The T cell receptor (beta chain) described here comes from a study of blood T cells in healthy people across ages. Study as a whole: About one barcoded beta molecule per two T cells came from capture by template switching.

General study results and limits: PBMCs went unsorted, and a conclusive naive versus antigen-experienced comparison was therefore prevented.

Points on this clonotype: Its cognate antigen is unknown.

Using a J-beta primer mix together with a sample-barcoded 5' primer, a second PCR was run for about 7 to 12 cycles. One entry per CDR3 protein results from TCRdb running MiXCR on the 5' RACE reads. The sample shows about 1,500,000 distinct CDR3 sequences, 28% of them seen only once. V was clipped by 7 bases and J by 0 bases, with 11 bases between them. CDR1 is SNHLY and CDR2 is FYNNEI in the germline V gene. The CDR3 loop spans 14 amino acids. The sequence derives from a woman under 40 in good health. Sequencing was done on a sample of blood. The genes are TRBV2 and TRBJ2-3; tentative D call: TRBD1 (6 bases). The CDR3 sequence is CASKEQGSTDTQYF. The CDR3 DNA reads as TGTGCCAGCAAGGAACAGGGAAGCACAGATACGCAGTATTTT. The entire variable domain, with the rest obtained from reference TRBV2 and TRBJ2-3, is as follows: EPEVTQTPSHQVTQMGQEVILRCVPISNHLYFYWYRQILGQKVEFLVSFYNNEISEKSEIFDDQFSVERPDGSNFTLKIRSTKLEDSAMYFCASKEQGSTDTQYFGPGTRLTVL.